This TCR beta chain was sequenced in a study of blood T cell repertoires in COVID-19. Turning to the study itself: Acute and convalescent COVID-19 specimens originated in the United States, Italy and Spain. From T cells, B-cell-depleted T cells, or PBMCs came the material, which was cDNA or gDNA.

Per the original data handling: Using reference gene primer amplification, nucleated cell counts were estimated. The repertoire was sequenced with immunoSEQ multiplex PCR; TCRdb's copy has only in-frame clones and lacks some. V and J calls and clone size follow that table, whereas D and trimming were derived from the DNA. The sample lists 250,000 or so clones; over 80% were seen once. This CDR3 contains 15 residues. Germline V lookup: CDR1 MNHEY, CDR2 SVGAGI. V shed 5 bases, J shed 4 bases, and the junction held 7 bases outside the gene matches. The chain joins TRBV6-5 to TRBJ2-2; 7 bases align to TRBD1. The origin of this receptor is a woman aged 60-75 years with active or convalescent COVID-19. The specimen sequenced was peripheral blood. CDR3 residues: CASSRQGWGTGELFF. The CDR3 DNA sequence: TGTGCCAGCAGTAGACAGGGCTGGGGCACCGGGGAGCTGTTTTTT.